This section outlines one TCR beta chain sequence together with its context. Its antigen is undetermined. The sample is drawn from a study of shared clonotypes between healthy human individuals. Overall study results and limits: In contrast to clonotypes shared by all four donors, non-shared clonotypes had lower generation probabilities.

The CDR3 sequence is 15 residues long. The V and J ends lost 0 bases and 0 bases respectively, with 6 bases between them. Germline CDR1 SGHRS, CDR2 YFSETQ. Replicate PCRs for sorted subsets used around 190 ng DNA; this equaled 25,000 to 30,000 T cell genomes. Per the original data handling: ImmunoSEQ supplied junction-only sequences lacking quality scores, so filtering was different. Profiling relied on immunoSEQ multiplex PCR, and the TCRdb table lists in-frame clones only, not all of them. Clone size and V and J calls were adopted from that table, with D and trimming inferred from the DNA. The sample lists approximately 250,000 clones; over 60% were seen once.

This sequence originates from a young man in good health. Sequenced material: memory CD4+ T cells sorted from blood. Subset meaning: CD45RA-negative fraction. This chain uses TRBV5-1 with TRBJ2-2; no clear D gene. The CDR3 sequence: CASSLGGTNTGELFF. The CDR3, as DNA: TGCGCCAGCAGCTTGGGCGGCACGAACACCGGGGAGCTGTTTTTT.